This T cell receptor (beta chain) appears in the sequencing data of a study of blood T cell repertoires in COVID-19. Study-wide background: Material from acute and convalescent COVID-19 was sourced from the United States, Italy and Spain.

Those designated as exposed participants met a COVID-19 case within 2 weeks before study entry. Libraries were prepared by immunoSEQ multiplex PCR; TCRdb keeps only in-frame clonotypes and omits some of them. The sample holds some 320,000 clones, 85% to 90% seen once. Losses at the gene ends were 4 bases for V and 7 bases for J; bases not matched to a gene: 4. Germline V gives CDR1 SGHKS, CDR2 YYEKEE (reference sequence). The CDR3 is made up of 15 amino acids. The source material was PBMCs or T cells enriched from blood (not recorded which). This chain links TRBV5-5 with TRBJ2-2; TRBD2 matches 13 bases. The TCR sequence derives from a woman aged 45-60 years who had been exposed to COVID-19. The CDR3 DNA reads TGTGCCAGCAGCCGACTAGCGGGGGGAGGCGGGGAGCTGTTTTTT. This gives the protein CASSRLAGGGGELFF.